This entry describes one T cell receptor beta chain. V lost 5 bases, J lost 3 bases, and 8 bases stayed unmatched. The germline CDR1 and CDR2 sequences are DFQATT and SNEGSKA (reference sequence). The CDR3 runs 14 residues. This sample is drawn from a study of blood T cell repertoires in COVID-19. Sequencing used immunoSEQ multiplex PCR; TCRdb keeps in-frame clones, though not all of them. The profile shows 170,000 or so clones, 83% of them singletons. The clonotype comes from a woman in her seventies with COVID-19, enrolled during active disease. Sequenced: peripheral blood. The chain uses TRBV20-1 and TRBJ2-7, with 9 bases aligning to TRBD1. The CDR3 DNA reads TGCAGTGCTGGTGGGACAGGGCCCTTCTACGAGCAGTACTTC. It translates to CSAGGTGPFYEQYF.